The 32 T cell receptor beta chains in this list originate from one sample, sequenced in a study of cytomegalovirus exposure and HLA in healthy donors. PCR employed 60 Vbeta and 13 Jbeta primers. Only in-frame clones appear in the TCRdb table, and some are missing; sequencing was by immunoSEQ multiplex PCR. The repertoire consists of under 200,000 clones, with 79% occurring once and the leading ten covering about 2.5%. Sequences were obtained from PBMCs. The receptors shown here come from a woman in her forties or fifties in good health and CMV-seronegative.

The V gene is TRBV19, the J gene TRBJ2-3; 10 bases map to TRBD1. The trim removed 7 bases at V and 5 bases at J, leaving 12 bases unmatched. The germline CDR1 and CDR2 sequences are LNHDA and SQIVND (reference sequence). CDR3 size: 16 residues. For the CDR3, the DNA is TGTGCCAGTACCATCACCGGGACAGGGGTGAGAGATACGCAGTATTTT. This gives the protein CASTITGTGVRDTQYF.

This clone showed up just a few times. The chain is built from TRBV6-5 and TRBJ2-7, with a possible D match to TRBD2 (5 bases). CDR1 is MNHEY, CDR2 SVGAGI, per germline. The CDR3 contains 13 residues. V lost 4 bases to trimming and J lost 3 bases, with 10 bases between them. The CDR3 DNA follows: TGTGCCAGCAGTTCGGGATTCTACTACGAGCAGTACTTC. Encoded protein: CASSSGFYYEQYF.

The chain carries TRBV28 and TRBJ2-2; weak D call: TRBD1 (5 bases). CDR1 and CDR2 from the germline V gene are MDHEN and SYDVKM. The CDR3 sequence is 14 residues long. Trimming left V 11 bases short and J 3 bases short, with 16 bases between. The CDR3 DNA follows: TGTGCCGCCAAGATAGGGGTGGACACCGGGGAGCTGTTTTTT. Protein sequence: CAAKIGVDTGELFF.

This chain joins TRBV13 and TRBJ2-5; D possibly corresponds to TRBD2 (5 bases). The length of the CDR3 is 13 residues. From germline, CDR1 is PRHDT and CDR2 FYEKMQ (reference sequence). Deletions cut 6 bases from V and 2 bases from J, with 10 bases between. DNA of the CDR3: TGTGCCAGCAGGGACTGGCTACAAGAGACCCAGTACTTC. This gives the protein CASRDWLQETQYF.

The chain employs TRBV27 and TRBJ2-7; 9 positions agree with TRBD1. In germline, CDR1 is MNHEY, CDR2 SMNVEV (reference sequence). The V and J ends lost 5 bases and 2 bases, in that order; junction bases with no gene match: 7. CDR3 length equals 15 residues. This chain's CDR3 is CASSLGTGLPYEQYF. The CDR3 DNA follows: TGTGCCAGCAGTCTTGGGACAGGGTTGCCCTACGAGCAGTACTTC.

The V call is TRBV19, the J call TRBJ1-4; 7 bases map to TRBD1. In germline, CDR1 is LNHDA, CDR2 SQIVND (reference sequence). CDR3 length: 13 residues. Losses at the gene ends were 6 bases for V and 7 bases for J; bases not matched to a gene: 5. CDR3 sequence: CASRLTGSEKLFF. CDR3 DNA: TGTGCCAGTAGATTGACAGGGAGTGAAAAACTGTTTTTT.

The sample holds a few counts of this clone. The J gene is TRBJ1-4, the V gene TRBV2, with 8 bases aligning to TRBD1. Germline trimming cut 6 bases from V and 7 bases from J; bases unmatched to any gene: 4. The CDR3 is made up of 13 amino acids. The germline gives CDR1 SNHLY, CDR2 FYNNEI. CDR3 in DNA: TGTGCCAGCAGAGGGGACAGGAGTGAAAAACTGTTTTTT. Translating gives CASRGDRSEKLFF.

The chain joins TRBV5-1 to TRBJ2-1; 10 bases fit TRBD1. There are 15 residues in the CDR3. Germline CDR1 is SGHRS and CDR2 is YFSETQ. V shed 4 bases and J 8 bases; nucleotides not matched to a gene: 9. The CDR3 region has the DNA TGCGCCAGCAGCGCCGGGACAGGGGTCGGCGATGAGCAGTTCTTC. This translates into CASSAGTGVGDEQFF.

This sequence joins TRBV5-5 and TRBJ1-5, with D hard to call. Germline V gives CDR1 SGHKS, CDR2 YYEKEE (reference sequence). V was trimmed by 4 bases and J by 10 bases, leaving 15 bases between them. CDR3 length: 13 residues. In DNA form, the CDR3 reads TGTGCCAGCAGCCAAACCGCGGTATTACCCCAGCATTTT. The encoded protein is CASSQTAVLPQHF.

The CDR3 sequence: CASSFTSPNTGELFF. CDR3 in DNA: TGTGCCAGCAGTTTCACTAGCCCGAACACCGGGGAGCTGTTTTTT. The V call is TRBV27, the J call TRBJ2-2, with a weak D call TRBD2 (6 bases). Trimming took 3 bases from V and 0 from J, leaving 8 bases between them. Germline V CDR1 and CDR2: MNHEY, SMNVEV (reference sequence). This CDR3 is 15 amino acids long.

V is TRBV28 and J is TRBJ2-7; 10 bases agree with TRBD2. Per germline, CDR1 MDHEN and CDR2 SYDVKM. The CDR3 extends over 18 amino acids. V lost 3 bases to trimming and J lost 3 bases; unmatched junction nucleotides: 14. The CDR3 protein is CASSFLLDLAGVSYEQYF. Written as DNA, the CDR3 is TGTGCCAGCAGTTTTCTTTTGGACCTAGCGGGAGTTAGCTACGAGCAGTACTTC.

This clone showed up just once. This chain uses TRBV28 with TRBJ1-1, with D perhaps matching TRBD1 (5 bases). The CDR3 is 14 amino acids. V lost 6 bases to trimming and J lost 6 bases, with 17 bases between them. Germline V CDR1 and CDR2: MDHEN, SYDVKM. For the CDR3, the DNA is TGTGCCAGCAGCCCATCCGGGGGAAGGTCTGAAGCTTTCTTT. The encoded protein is CASSPSGGRSEAFF.

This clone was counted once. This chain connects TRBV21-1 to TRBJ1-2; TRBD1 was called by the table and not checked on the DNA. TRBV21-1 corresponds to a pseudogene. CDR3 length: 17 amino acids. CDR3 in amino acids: CASSIHLRGRANYGYTF. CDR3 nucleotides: TGTGCCAGCAGTATACACTTAAGGGGCAGGGCGAACTATGGCTACACCTTC.

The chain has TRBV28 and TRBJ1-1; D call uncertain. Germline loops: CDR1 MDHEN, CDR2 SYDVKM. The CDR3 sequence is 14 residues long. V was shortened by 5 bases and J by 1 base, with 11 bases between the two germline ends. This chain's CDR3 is CASSPPIPNTEAFF. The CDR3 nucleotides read TGTGCCAGCAGTCCCCCCATTCCGAACACTGAAGCTTTCTTT.

The CDR3 nucleotides are TGTGCCATCAGCAAGGGGGACACTGGCACAGATACGCAGTATTTT. Translation: CAISKGDTGTDTQYF. J is TRBJ2-3 and V is TRBV10-3; D is perhaps TRBD1 (6 bases). The CDR3 totals 15 residues. Germline V lookup: CDR1 ENHRY, CDR2 SYGVKD. The V gene lost 6 bases and the J gene lost 1 base, with 14 bases spanning the gap.

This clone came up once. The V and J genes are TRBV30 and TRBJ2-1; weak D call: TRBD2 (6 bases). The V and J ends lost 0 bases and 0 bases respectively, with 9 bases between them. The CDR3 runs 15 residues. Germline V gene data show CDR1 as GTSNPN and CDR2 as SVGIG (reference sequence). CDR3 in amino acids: CAWSVVGSSYNEQFF. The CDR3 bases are TGTGCCTGGAGTGTCGTCGGGAGCTCCTACAATGAGCAGTTCTTC.

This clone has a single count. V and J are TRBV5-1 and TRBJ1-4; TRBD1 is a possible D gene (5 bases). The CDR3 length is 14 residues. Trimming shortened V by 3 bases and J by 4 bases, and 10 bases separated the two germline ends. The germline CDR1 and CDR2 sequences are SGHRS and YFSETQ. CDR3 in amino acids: CASSSNGGNEKLFF. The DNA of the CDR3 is TGCGCCAGCAGCTCGAACGGGGGTAATGAAAAACTGTTTTTT.

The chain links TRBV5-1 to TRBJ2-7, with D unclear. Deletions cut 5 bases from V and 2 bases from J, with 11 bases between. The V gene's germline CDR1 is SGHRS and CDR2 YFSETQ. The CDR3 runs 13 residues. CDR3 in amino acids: CASRSPGTYEQYF. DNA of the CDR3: TGCGCCAGCAGATCGCCAGGCACCTACGAGCAGTACTTC.

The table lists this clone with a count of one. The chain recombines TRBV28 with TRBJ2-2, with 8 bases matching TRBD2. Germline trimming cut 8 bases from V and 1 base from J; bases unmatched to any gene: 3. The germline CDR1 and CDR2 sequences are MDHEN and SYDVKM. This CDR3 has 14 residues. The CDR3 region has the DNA TGTGCCAGCCGAAGCGGGGGGAACACCGGGGAGCTGTTTTTT. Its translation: CASRSGGNTGELFF.

Here the CDR3 DNA reads TGCGCCAGCAGCCAAGATATGGGGGGGAAAGAGACCCAGTACTTC. Translation gives CASSQDMGGKETQYF. This chain uses TRBV4-3 with TRBJ2-5, with 7 bases that match TRBD2. The germline V gene has CDR1 LGHNA and CDR2 YSLEER. Unmatched junction bases numbered 4, after V lost 0 bases and J lost 3 bases. The CDR3 covers 15 residues.

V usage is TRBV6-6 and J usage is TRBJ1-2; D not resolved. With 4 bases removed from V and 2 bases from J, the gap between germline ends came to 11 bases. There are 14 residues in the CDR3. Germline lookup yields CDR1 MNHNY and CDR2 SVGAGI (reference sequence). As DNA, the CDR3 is TGTGCCAGCAGTTCCACCCCTCAGAACTATGGCTACACCTTC. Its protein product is CASSSTPQNYGYTF.

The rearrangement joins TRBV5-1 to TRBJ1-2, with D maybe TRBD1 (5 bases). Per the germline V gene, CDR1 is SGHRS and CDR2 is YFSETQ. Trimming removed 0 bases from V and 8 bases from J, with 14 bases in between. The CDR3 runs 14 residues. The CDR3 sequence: CASSLDGAGYGYTF. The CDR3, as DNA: TGCGCCAGCAGCTTGGATGGGGCGGGGTACGGCTACACCTTC.

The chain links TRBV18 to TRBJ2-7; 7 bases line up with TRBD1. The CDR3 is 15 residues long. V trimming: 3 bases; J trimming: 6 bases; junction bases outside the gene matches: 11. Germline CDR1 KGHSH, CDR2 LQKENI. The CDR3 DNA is TGTGCCAGCTCACCCGACAGGGTTTCAGGTGGCGAGCAGTACTTC. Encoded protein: CASSPDRVSGGEQYF.

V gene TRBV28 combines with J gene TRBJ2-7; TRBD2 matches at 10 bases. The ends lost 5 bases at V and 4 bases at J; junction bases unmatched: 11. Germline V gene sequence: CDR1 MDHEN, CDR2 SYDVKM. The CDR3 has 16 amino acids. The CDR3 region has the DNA TGTGCCAGCAGTATAAGGCAAGGACTAGCGGCTTACGAGCAGTACTTC. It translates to CASSIRQGLAAYEQYF. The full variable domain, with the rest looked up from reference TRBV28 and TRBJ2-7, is DVKVTQSSRYLVKRTGEKVFLECVQDMDHENMFWYRQDPGLGLRLIYFSYDVKMKEKGDIPEGYSVSREKKERFSLILESASTNQTSMYLCASSIRQGLAAYEQYFGPGTRLTVT.

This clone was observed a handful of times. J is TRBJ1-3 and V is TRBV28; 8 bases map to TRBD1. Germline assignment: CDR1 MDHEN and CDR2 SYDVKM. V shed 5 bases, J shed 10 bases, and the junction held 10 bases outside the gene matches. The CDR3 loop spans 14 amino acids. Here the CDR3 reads CASSIDRGGSTIYF. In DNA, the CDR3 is TGTGCCAGCAGTATAGACAGGGGAGGGTCGACCATATATTTT.

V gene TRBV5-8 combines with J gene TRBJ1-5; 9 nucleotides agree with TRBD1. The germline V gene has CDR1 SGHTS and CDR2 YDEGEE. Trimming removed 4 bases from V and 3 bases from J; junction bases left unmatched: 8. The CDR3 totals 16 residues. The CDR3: CASSAVGTGFNQPQHF. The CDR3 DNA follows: TGTGCCAGCAGCGCCGTAGGGACAGGGTTCAATCAGCCCCAGCATTTT.

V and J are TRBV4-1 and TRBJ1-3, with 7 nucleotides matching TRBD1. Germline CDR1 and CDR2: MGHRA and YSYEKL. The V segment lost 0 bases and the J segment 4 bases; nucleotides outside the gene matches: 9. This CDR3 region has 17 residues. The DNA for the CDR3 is TGCGCCAGCAGCCAAGATCAGGGGGGAGATATAGGAAACACCATATATTTT. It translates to CASSQDQGGDIGNTIYF.

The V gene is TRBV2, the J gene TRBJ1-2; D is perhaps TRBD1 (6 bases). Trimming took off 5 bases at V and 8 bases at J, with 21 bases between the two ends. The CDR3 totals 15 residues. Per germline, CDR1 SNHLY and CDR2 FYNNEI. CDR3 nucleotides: TGTGCCAGCAGTCTGCCAAGGGGGGGGCGATCGGGCTACACCTTC. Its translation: CASSLPRGGRSGYTF.

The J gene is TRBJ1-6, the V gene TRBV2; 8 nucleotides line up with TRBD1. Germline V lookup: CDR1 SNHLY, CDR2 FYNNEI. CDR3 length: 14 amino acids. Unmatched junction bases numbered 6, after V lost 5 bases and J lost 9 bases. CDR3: CASSQDREGSPLHF. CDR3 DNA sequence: TGTGCCAGCAGTCAGGACAGGGAGGGTTCACCCCTCCACTTT. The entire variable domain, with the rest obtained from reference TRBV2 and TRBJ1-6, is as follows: EPEVTQTPSHQVTQMGQEVILRCVPISNHLYFYWYRQILGQKVEFLVSFYNNEISEKSEIFDDQFSVERPDGSNFTLKIRSTKLEDSAMYFCASSQDREGSPLHFGNGTRLTVT.

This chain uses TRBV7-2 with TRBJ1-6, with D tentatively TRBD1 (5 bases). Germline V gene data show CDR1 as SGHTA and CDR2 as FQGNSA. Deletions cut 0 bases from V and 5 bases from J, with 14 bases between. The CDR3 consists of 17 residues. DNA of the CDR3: TGTGCCAGCAGCTTAGCGAGAAGGGGCCCCGATAATTCACCCCTCCACTTT. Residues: CASSLARRGPDNSPLHF.

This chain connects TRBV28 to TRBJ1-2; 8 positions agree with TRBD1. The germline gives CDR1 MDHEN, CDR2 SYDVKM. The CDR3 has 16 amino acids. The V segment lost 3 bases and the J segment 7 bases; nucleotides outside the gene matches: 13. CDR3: CASSLAVSGGASGYTF. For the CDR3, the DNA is TGTGCCAGCAGTTTGGCCGTTTCAGGGGGCGCGTCTGGCTACACCTTC.

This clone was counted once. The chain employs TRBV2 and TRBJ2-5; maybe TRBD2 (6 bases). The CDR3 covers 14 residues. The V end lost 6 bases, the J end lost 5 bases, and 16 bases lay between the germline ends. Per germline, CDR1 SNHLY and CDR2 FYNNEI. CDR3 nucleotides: TGTGCCAGCAGATACGACCCCCGGGGGGAGACCCAGTACTTC. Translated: CASRYDPRGETQYF.